One sample yielded the 30 T cell receptor beta chains listed below, sequenced in a study of cytomegalovirus exposure and HLA in healthy donors. 13 Jbeta primers and 60 Vbeta primers were used for the PCR. This table comes from immunoSEQ multiplex PCR, and its TCRdb copy is limited to in-frame clones, with some not included. Here the sample spans some 62,000 clones, about 90% being singletons. The sequenced material came from PBMCs. The receptors shown here come from a man aged 18 to 29 in good health and CMV-seronegative.

The DNA of the CDR3 is TGCGCCAGCGGCTGGCGGGGCCCCTACAATGAGCAGTTCTTC. It codes for CASGWRGPYNEQFF. The chain employs TRBV5-1 and TRBJ2-1; possibly TRBD2 for D (6 bases). V was pared by 7 bases and J by 2 bases, with 13 bases between. Per the germline V gene, CDR1 is SGHRS and CDR2 is YFSETQ. This CDR3 contains 14 residues.

The chain uses TRBV7-6 and TRBJ2-3; 8 bases match TRBD1. Germline CDR1 SGHVS, CDR2 FNYEAQ. The CDR3 spans 16 residues. Trimming took 5 bases from V and 3 from J; bases not matched to a gene: 10. CDR3 bases: TGTGCCAGCAGCCATGGGACAGGCTTGGGGACAGATACGCAGTATTTT. Its protein is CASSHGTGLGTDTQYF. The full variable domain, with the rest looked up from reference TRBV7-6 and TRBJ2-3, is GAGVSQSPRYKVTKRGQDVALRCDPISGHVSLYWYRQALGQGPEFLTYFNYEAQQDKSGLPNDRFSAERPEGSISTLTIQRTEQRDSAMYRCASSHGTGLGTDTQYFGPGTRLTVL.

The V call is TRBV4-2, the J call TRBJ2-5; 14 bases match TRBD2. J gave up 1 base and V 1 base, and 2 bases lay outside the gene matches. From germline, CDR1 is LGHNA and CDR2 YNFKEQ. The CDR3 is 17 amino acids. CDR3 residues: CASSQGTSGGLQETQYF. The CDR3 DNA follows: TGTGCCAGCAGCCAAGGGACTAGCGGGGGGCTCCAAGAGACCCAGTACTTC.

The chain is built from TRBV5-1 and TRBJ2-2, with D possibly matching TRBD1 (5 bases). Germline lookup yields CDR1 SGHRS and CDR2 YFSETQ. CDR3 size: 16 residues. The V end was cut by 0 bases, the J end by 0 bases, with 9 bases between. DNA of the CDR3: TGCGCCAGCAGCTTGGTCTCGACAGCGAACACCGGGGAGCTGTTTTTT. Residues: CASSLVSTANTGELFF.

This clone has just a few counts. The gene calls are TRBV9 and TRBJ1-1; D gene uncertain. The CDR3 runs to 13 residues. Germline V CDR1 and CDR2: SGDLS, YYNGEE. The ends were cut back, 3 bases at V and 7 bases at J, with 13 bases in the middle. In nucleotides, the CDR3 is TGTGCCAGCAGCGCTTTCTGGTCGGGTGAAGCTTTCTTT. Translating it yields CASSAFWSGEAFF.

This clone was counted a single time. V gene TRBV14 combines with J gene TRBJ1-1; 7 bases agree with TRBD1. V was pared by 4 bases and J by 0 bases, with 8 bases of the junction left unmatched. Germline CDR1 is SGHDN and CDR2 is FVKESK. The CDR3 contains 16 residues. The CDR3 here is CASSRMGQLLNTEAFF. CDR3 DNA sequence: TGTGCCAGCAGCCGCATGGGACAGTTGTTGAACACTGAAGCTTTCTTT.

The V and J genes are TRBV19 and TRBJ2-1; TRBD1 matches at 7 bases. This CDR3 is 20 amino acids long. The junction had 19 bases not matched to a gene; V was cut back by 1 base and J by 4 bases. The germline CDR1 and CDR2 sequences are LNHDA and SQIVND (reference sequence). The CDR3 loop reads CASSIGQGTWGHGGYNEQFF. CDR3 nucleotide sequence: TGTGCCAGTAGTATAGGACAGGGAACGTGGGGTCATGGAGGATACAATGAGCAGTTCTTC.

The chain combines TRBV10-3 with TRBJ2-4, with D perhaps TRBD1 (6 bases). The CDR3 has 17 residues. Deletions cut 0 bases from V and 1 base from J, with 13 bases between. Germline V gene data show CDR1 as ENHRY and CDR2 as SYGVKD. CDR3 sequence reads: CAISESGTSYAKNIQYF. The CDR3 region has the DNA TGTGCCATCAGTGAGTCGGGGACATCCTACGCCAAAAACATTCAGTACTTC.

The V and J genes are TRBV6-1 and TRBJ1-2; TRBD1 is a possible D gene (6 bases). V shed 3 bases and J shed 7 bases, with 15 bases lying between them. Germline assignment: CDR1 MNHNS and CDR2 SASEGT. The CDR3 is 14 residues long. This chain's CDR3 is CASSDRWPGVGYTF. Written as DNA, the CDR3 is TGTGCCAGCAGTGATAGGTGGCCAGGGGTTGGCTACACCTTC.

The V and J genes are TRBV5-1 and TRBJ2-5; D unresolved. Germline lookup yields CDR1 SGHRS and CDR2 YFSETQ. The CDR3 runs 13 residues. V shed 1 base and J shed 1 base, with 5 bases lying between them. The CDR3 reads CASSLFSQETQYF. DNA of the CDR3: TGCGCCAGCAGCTTGTTCTCCCAAGAGACCCAGTACTTC.

V is TRBV30 and J is TRBJ2-2; D uncertain. V shed 0 bases and J shed 2 bases, with 10 bases lying between them. Germline CDR1 GTSNPN, CDR2 SVGIG (reference sequence). The length of the CDR3 is 15 residues. CDR3 amino acids: CAWSVLRLNTGELFF. CDR3 sequence (DNA): TGTGCCTGGAGTGTACTCCGACTTAACACCGGGGAGCTGTTTTTT.

The CDR3 region is CASSLGLGNTIYF. CDR3 nucleotide sequence: TGTGCCAGCAGCTTGGGTCTTGGAAACACCATATATTTT. J is TRBJ1-3 and V is TRBV5-6; the D is unclear. The V gene lost 0 bases and the J gene lost 3 bases, with 4 bases spanning the gap. The CDR3 totals 13 residues. The germline CDR1 and CDR2 sequences are SGHDT and YYEEEE.

This clone has a handful of counts. V gene TRBV6-5 combines with J gene TRBJ1-4, with D unclear. Trimming took off 4 bases at V and 8 bases at J, with 14 bases between the two ends. The CDR3 consists of 14 residues. Germline V gene sequence: CDR1 MNHEY, CDR2 SVGAGI. The CDR3 bases are TGTGCCAGCAGTTCCGGGCCCCGGAGGGAAAAACTGTTTTTT. Translated, it gives CASSSGPRREKLFF.

The table lists this clone with a count of one. This rearrangement joins TRBV4-2 to TRBJ2-5; 9 bases map to TRBD2. The trim removed 0 bases at V and 5 bases at J, leaving 13 bases unmatched. The germline V gene encodes CDR1 LGHNA and CDR2 YNFKEQ. The CDR3 contains 18 residues. Here the CDR3 DNA reads TGTGCCAGCAGCCAAGATGCGCGTGGGAGCGGGGGGTGGGAGACCCAGTACTTC. Translation gives CASSQDARGSGGWETQYF.

This sequence joins TRBV29-1 and TRBJ2-7; D unclear. The CDR3 contains 12 residues. Between the trimmed V and J ends, which lost 3 bases and 2 bases, there was a span of 8 bases. Germline loops: CDR1 SQVTM, CDR2 ANQGSEA. In DNA form, the CDR3 reads TGCAGCGTTGAGGTCACTCCCTACGAGCAGTACTTC. It translates to CSVEVTPYEQYF.

V usage is TRBV5-1 and J usage is TRBJ2-1; TRBD1 matches 8 bases. This CDR3 has 15 amino acids. CDR1 and CDR2 from the germline V gene are SGHRS and YFSETQ. V was pared by 0 bases and J by 8 bases, with 7 bases of the junction left unmatched. This CDR3 reads CASSLVQGASYEQFF. CDR3 DNA sequence: TGCGCCAGCAGCTTGGTCCAGGGGGCATCGTATGAGCAGTTCTTC.

The chain uses TRBV2 and TRBJ1-6; 12 bases fit TRBD1. V shed 8 bases and J 12 bases; nucleotides not matched to a gene: 5. The CDR3 is 13 amino acids. Germline assignment: CDR1 SNHLY and CDR2 FYNNEI. The CDR3 here is CASRGQGAGPLHF. In DNA, the CDR3 is TGTGCCAGCCGGGGACAGGGGGCAGGACCCCTCCACTTT. Supplemented by reference TRBV2 and TRBJ1-6, the full variable domain reads EPEVTQTPSHQVTQMGQEVILRCVPISNHLYFYWYRQILGQKVEFLVSFYNNEISEKSEIFDDQFSVERPDGSNFTLKIRSTKLEDSAMYFCASRGQGAGPLHFGNGTRLTVT.

The CDR3 here is CASSPVAGTDTQYF. The CDR3 DNA reads as TGTGCCAGCTCACCAGTAGCGGGGACAGATACGCAGTATTTT. The V and J genes are TRBV18 and TRBJ2-3; 8 bases align to TRBD2. Germline V gives CDR1 KGHSH, CDR2 LQKENI. This CDR3 has 14 residues. The V gene end was trimmed by 2 bases and the J gene end by 3 bases; junction bases not matched to a gene: 1.

The chain recombines TRBV4-2 with TRBJ1-1, with 7 bases lining up with TRBD1. Trimming took 5 bases from V and 1 from J; bases not matched to a gene: 7. The CDR3 has 15 amino acids. CDR1 and CDR2 from the germline V gene are LGHNA and YNFKEQ. Written as DNA, the CDR3 is TGTGCCAGCAGCGATCCCGGGACAGCGAACACTGAAGCTTTCTTT. It translates to CASSDPGTANTEAFF.

The chain carries TRBV4-2 and TRBJ2-3, with TRBD2 matching 7 bases. Germline V CDR1 and CDR2: LGHNA, YNFKEQ. V shed 2 bases, J shed 2 bases, and the junction held 13 bases outside the gene matches. This CDR3 contains 18 residues. The CDR3 spells CASSQSGSWGGFTDTQYF. The CDR3 nucleotides are TGTGCCAGCAGCCAATCTGGTTCGTGGGGGGGATTCACAGATACGCAGTATTTT.

This chain links TRBV10-3 with TRBJ2-1; D possibly corresponds to TRBD1 (6 bases). Germline-derived CDR1 and CDR2 are ENHRY and SYGVKD. The ends were cut back, 9 bases at V and 8 bases at J, with 17 bases in the middle. The length of the CDR3 is 13 residues. The chain's CDR3 is CAISGTSEDEQFF. The CDR3 nucleotides read TGTGCCATTTCAGGGACATCGGAGGATGAGCAGTTCTTC.

The CDR3 reads CATTQEGFGYGYTF. The CDR3 DNA sequence: TGTGCCACCACTCAGGAGGGGTTTGGCTATGGCTACACCTTC. This rearrangement joins TRBV15 to TRBJ1-2, with a possible D match to TRBD1 (5 bases). The CDR3 runs to 14 residues. The germline V gene has CDR1 LNHNV and CDR2 YYDKDF (reference sequence). V lost 7 bases and J 4 bases, leaving 16 bases between the germline ends. Full variable domain (remainder filled in from reference TRBV15 and TRBJ1-2): DAMVIQNPRYQVTQFGKPVTLSCSQTLNHNVMYWYQQKSSQAPKLLFHYYDKDFNNEADTPDNFQSRRPNTSFCFLDIRSPGLGDTAMYLCATTQEGFGYGYTFGSGTRLTVV.

The rearrangement uses TRBV25-1 and TRBJ2-7; TRBD1 matches 10 bases. From germline, CDR1 is MGHDK and CDR2 SYGVNS. Germline trimming cut 6 bases from V and 7 bases from J; bases unmatched to any gene: 6. The CDR3 sequence is 13 residues long. In DNA, the CDR3 is TGTGCCAGCAGCCGACAGGGGGCGTCTGAGCAGTACTTC. Its translation is CASSRQGASEQYF.

V is TRBV5-1 and J is TRBJ1-4; D is unresolved. The CDR3 runs 14 residues. The V gene lost 0 bases and the J gene lost 6 bases, with 9 bases spanning the gap. Per the germline V gene, CDR1 is SGHRS and CDR2 is YFSETQ. CDR3 sequence reads: CASSLARSDEKLFF. The CDR3 DNA sequence: TGCGCCAGCAGCTTGGCGCGCTCTGATGAAAAACTGTTTTTT. The variable domain in full, with the rest retrieved from reference TRBV5-1 and TRBJ1-4, is KAGVTQTPRYLIKTRGQQVTLSCSPISGHRSVSWYQQTPGQGLQFLFEYFSETQRNKGNFPGRFSGRQFSNSRSEMNVSTLELGDSALYLCASSLARSDEKLFFGSGTQLSVL.

The chain recombines TRBV4-1 with TRBJ2-7; a possible D gene is TRBD1 (6 bases). The germline V gene encodes CDR1 MGHRA and CDR2 YSYEKL. V lost 0 bases, J lost 3 bases, and 15 bases lay in between. This CDR3 is 16 amino acids long. CDR3: CASSQDLGGFNYEQYF. CDR3 bases: TGCGCCAGCAGCCAAGATCTAGGGGGTTTCAACTACGAGCAGTACTTC.

This clone has only a few counts. DNA for the CDR3: TGCGCCAGCAGCACCATCCCGGGACTAGCGGGGGAGGGACTACTACTGGGGTACTTC. This codes for CASSTIPGLAGEGLLLGYF. This sequence joins TRBV5-1 and TRBJ2-7; 14 nucleotides agree with TRBD2. This CDR3 has 19 amino acids. J gave up 12 bases and V 4 bases, and 24 bases lay outside the gene matches. Germline lookup yields CDR1 SGHRS and CDR2 YFSETQ.

This chain joins TRBV5-6 and TRBJ1-5; D gene ambiguous. The CDR3 length is 12 residues. Germline CDR1 is SGHDT and CDR2 is YYEEEE. V dropped 3 bases and J dropped 4 bases, with 5 bases sitting between them. The CDR3 loop is CASSYGNQPQHF. Here the CDR3 DNA reads TGTGCCAGCAGCTACGGGAATCAGCCCCAGCATTTT. The whole variable domain, remainder taken from reference TRBV5-6 and TRBJ1-5, is DAGVTQSPTHLIKTRGQQVTLRCSPKSGHDTVSWYQQALGQGPQFIFQYYEEEERQRGNFPDRFSGHQFPNYSSELNVNALLLGDSALYLCASSYGNQPQHFGDGTRLSIL.

The chain couples TRBV5-1 to TRBJ2-1; D is possibly TRBD1 (5 bases). This CDR3 is built from 14 residues. The germline gives CDR1 SGHRS, CDR2 YFSETQ. V shed 6 bases and J shed 7 bases, with 17 bases lying between them. In nucleotides, the CDR3 is TGCGCCAGCACCAAGACAGTGATGAGAAATGAGCAGTTCTTC. The encoded protein is CASTKTVMRNEQFF. Full variable domain (rest looked up from reference TRBV5-1 and TRBJ2-1): KAGVTQTPRYLIKTRGQQVTLSCSPISGHRSVSWYQQTPGQGLQFLFEYFSETQRNKGNFPGRFSGRQFSNSRSEMNVSTLELGDSALYLCASTKTVMRNEQFFGPGTRLTVL.

The rearrangement uses TRBV21-1 and TRBJ1-6; the table calls TRBD1, which could not be checked here. TRBV21-1 is termed a pseudogene. This CDR3 spans 15 amino acids. CDR3 DNA: TGTGCCAGCAGCCCGAGGGACAGGGGACTCCAACCCCTCCACTTT. Its protein product is CASSPRDRGLQPLHF.

This clone was counted between two and nine times. This rearrangement joins TRBV11-3 to TRBJ1-1; a possible D gene is TRBD1 (6 bases). Trimming took off 5 bases at V and 0 bases at J, with 13 bases between the two ends. The CDR3 totals 15 residues. The V gene's germline CDR1 is SGHNT and CDR2 YENEEA. The CDR3 nucleotides are TGTGCCAGCAGCCTCAGCGGACAGATGAACACTGAAGCTTTCTTT. Amino acids: CASSLSGQMNTEAFF.